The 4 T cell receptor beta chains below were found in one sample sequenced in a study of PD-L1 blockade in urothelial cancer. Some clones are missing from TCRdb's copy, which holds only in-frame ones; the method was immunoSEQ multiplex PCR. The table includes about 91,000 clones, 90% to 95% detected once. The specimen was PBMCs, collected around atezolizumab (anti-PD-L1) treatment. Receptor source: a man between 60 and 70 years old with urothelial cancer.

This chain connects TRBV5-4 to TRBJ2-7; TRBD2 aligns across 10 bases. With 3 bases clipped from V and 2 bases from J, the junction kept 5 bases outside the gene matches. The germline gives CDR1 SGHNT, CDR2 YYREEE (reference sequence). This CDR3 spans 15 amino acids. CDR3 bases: TGTGCCAGCAGCTCTATAGCGGGAGGTCCCTACGAGCAGTACTTC. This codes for CASSSIAGGPYEQYF. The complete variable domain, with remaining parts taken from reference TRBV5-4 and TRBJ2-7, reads ETGVTQSPTHLIKTRGQQVTLRCSSQSGHNTVSWYQQALGQGPQFIFQYYREEENGRGNFPPRFSGLQFPNYSSELNVNALELDDSALYLCASSSIAGGPYEQYFGPGTRLTVT.

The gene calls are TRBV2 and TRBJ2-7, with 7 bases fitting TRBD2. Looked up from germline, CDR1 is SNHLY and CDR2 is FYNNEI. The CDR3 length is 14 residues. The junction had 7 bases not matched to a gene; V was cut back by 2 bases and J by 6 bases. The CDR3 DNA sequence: TGTGCCAGCAGTGAATTGCGGGAGTCAACCGAGCAGTACTTC. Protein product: CASSELRESTEQYF.

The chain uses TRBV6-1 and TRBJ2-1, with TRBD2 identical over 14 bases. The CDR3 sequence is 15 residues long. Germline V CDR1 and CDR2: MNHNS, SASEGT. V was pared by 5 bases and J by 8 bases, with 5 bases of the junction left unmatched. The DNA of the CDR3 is TGTGCCAGCAGTAAAGGACTAGCGGGAGGATATGAGCAGTTCTTC. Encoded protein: CASSKGLAGGYEQFF.

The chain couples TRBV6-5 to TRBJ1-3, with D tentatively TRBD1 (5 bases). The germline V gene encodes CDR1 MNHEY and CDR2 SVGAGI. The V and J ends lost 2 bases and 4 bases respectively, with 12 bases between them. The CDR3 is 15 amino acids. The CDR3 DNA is TGTGCCAGCAGTTACGGGTCAGGGTCGGGAAACACCATATATTTT. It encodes CASSYGSGSGNTIYF.